This T cell receptor beta chain originates from a study of beta chain features in type 1 diabetes. In the study overall: The patient and healthy donor groups were comparable for age, gender and cell yields.

General study findings and limits: Moderate yet significant TCRB CDR3 shortening was seen in Type 1 diabetes patients in all four CD4+ subsets. At VDJ recombination sites, type 1 diabetes patients had fewer insertions and more deleted nucleotides.

Naive, central memory, regulatory and stem cell-like memory cells within the CD4+ compartment were sorted using CD45RO/CCR7/CD25/CD127/CD95/CD27. The V gene's germline CDR1 is MNHNY and CDR2 SVGAGI (reference sequence). V dropped 7 bases and J dropped 10; count of bases not matched to a gene: 13. This CDR3 comprises 14 residues. Sequencing targeted expressed TCRB transcripts, as all isolated RNA had been reverse transcribed. Profiling relied on immunoSEQ multiplex PCR, and the TCRdb table lists in-frame clones only, not all of them. The profile covers hundreds of thousands of clones, with about 14% appearing a single time and roughly 0.04% taken by the ten largest. This clone was seen a handful of times. The antigen remains unidentified.

Sequenced sample: naive CD4+ T cells from blood. The V call is TRBV6-6, the J call TRBJ1-1; 9 bases match TRBD1. The clonotype originates from a man in his late teens or twenties with type 1 diabetes. The CDR3 loop reads CASIPGQGASRAFF. CDR3 DNA sequence: TGTGCCAGCATCCCGGGACAGGGAGCATCGCGAGCTTTCTTT.